The source of this TCR beta chain is a study of regulatory dendritic cells for organ transplantation. FACS sorted CD4+ or CD8+ T cells into CD45RA+ naive and CD45RO+ memory. This CDR3 has 14 residues. Germline V gene lookup returns CDR1 SSHAT and CDR2 FNYEAQ (reference sequence). Sequencing used immunoSEQ multiplex PCR; TCRdb keeps in-frame clones, though not all of them. The top ten hold roughly 0.065% of the sample, which has 30,000 to 35,000 clones, around nine tenths seen once. General observations from the study: Mature dendritic cells appeared to drive more memory CD8+ clonal expansion than regulatory ones. Among resting subsets, memory CD8+ cells contained the most alloreactive clonotypes.

Worth noting for this clone: Its antigen is currently unknown. At one end the junction does not follow the germline gene, possibly because of a read error.

Sequencing input: naive CD4+ T cells from blood. Subset specified: CD45RA+ naive T cells. The origin of this receptor is a human donor in good health. The chain carries TRBV7-7 and TRBJ2-5; 8 nucleotides align to TRBD2. The CDR3 loop reads CASSLAGRGETQYF. The DNA of the CDR3 is TGTGCTAGCAGCTTAGCGGGGCGGGGGGAGACCCAGTACTTC.